Listed here are 20 T cell receptor beta chains from one sample, sequenced in a study of Graves' ophthalmopathy and Graves' hyperthyroidism. For repertoire sequencing, the TCR beta CDR3 regions were amplified from RNA transcripts. First-round RT-PCR employed HTBI primers, with a second-round multiplex PCR after it. One entry per CDR3 protein, called by TCRdb with MiXCR from the multiplex PCR reads. The sample comprises hundreds of thousands of distinct CDR3 sequences, 22% of which are singletons, and approximately 7% rests with the top ten. The source material was peripheral blood. The source of these receptors is a woman between 18 and 30 years old with stable Graves' hyperthyroidism. Some clones in this sample may be carry-over from other donors' samples.

This clonotype was detected ten times or more. The rearrangement joins TRBV28 to TRBJ1-2, with TRBD1 matching over 9 bases. There are 15 residues in the CDR3. The V segment lost 5 bases and the J segment 2 bases; nucleotides outside the gene matches: 6. Looked up from germline, CDR1 is MDHEN and CDR2 is SYDVKM. Written as DNA, the CDR3 is TGTGCCAGCAGTGAACAGGGGGCTGCGAACTATGGCTACACCTTC. Its protein is CASSEQGAANYGYTF.

The table lists this clonotype with many counts. This chain connects TRBV12-3 or TRBV12-4 to TRBJ1-2; no reliable D call. This CDR3 is built from 14 residues. V was shortened by 8 bases and J by 2 bases, with 15 bases between the two germline ends. CDR3 sequence reads: CASWSLGVNYGYTF. CDR3 sequence (DNA): TGTGCCAGCTGGTCTCTCGGGGTGAACTATGGCTACACCTTC.

Many counts were recorded for this clonotype. V and J are TRBV12-3 or TRBV12-4 and TRBJ1-1; possibly TRBD1 for D (5 bases). Trimming took 6 bases from V and 6 from J, leaving 14 bases between them. The CDR3 runs 13 residues. In DNA form, the CDR3 reads TGTGCCAGCAGCCGCGGAGGGGTCTCTGAAGCTTTCTTT. It encodes CASSRGGVSEAFF.

There are many counts of this clonotype. The chain has TRBV28 and TRBJ2-2; no clear D gene. The V and J ends lost 3 bases and 4 bases respectively, with 3 bases between them. The CDR3 has 12 residues. CDR1 is MDHEN and CDR2 is SYDVKM in the germline V gene. CDR3 nucleotides: TGTGCCAGCAGTTTCATCACCGGGGAGCTGTTTTTT. Translated: CASSFITGELFF.

The V call is TRBV4-1, the J call TRBJ1-2; the D gene is possibly TRBD1 (6 bases). With 1 base removed from V and 3 bases from J, the gap between germline ends came to 9 bases. CDR1 and CDR2 from the germline V gene are MGHRA and YSYEKL. The CDR3 totals 14 residues. The CDR3 bases are TGCGCCAGCAGCCAAGTCGAGGGGGACTATGGCTACACCTTC. Translating it yields CASSQVEGDYGYTF.

This clonotype was found many times. The chain employs TRBV27 and TRBJ1-1; 7 nucleotides agree with TRBD1. J gave up 4 bases and V 5 bases, and 7 bases lay outside the gene matches. CDR1 is MNHEY and CDR2 is SMNVEV in the germline V gene (reference sequence). The CDR3 length is 14 residues. The DNA for the CDR3 is TGTGCCAGCAGTATGGACAGGTGGGTCACTGAAGCTTTCTTT. Amino acids: CASSMDRWVTEAFF.

The chain joins TRBV3-1 to TRBJ1-1; possible D gene TRBD1, 6 bases. The J call may not be correct, given that the DNA end is closer to TRBJ2-7. CDR3 size: 15 residues. The germline V gene has CDR1 LGHDT and CDR2 YNNKEL (reference sequence). Here the CDR3 DNA reads TGTGCCAGCAGCCCATGGGACAAGGGCCCTCTCGAGCAGTACTTC. As protein: CASSPWDKGPLEQYF.

Here the CDR3 reads CASSEVWGLDEQYF. CDR3 DNA sequence: TGTGCCAGCAGTGAAGTTTGGGGGCTGGACGAGCAGTACTTC. The V and J genes are TRBV6-1 and TRBJ2-7, with D tentatively TRBD1 (6 bases). This CDR3 is 14 amino acids long. Trimming removed 1 base from V and 5 bases from J, with 12 bases in between. Germline CDR1 and CDR2: MNHNS and SASEGT.

This clonotype was seen repeatedly, ten times or more. The rearrangement joins TRBV18 to TRBJ1-5; D is uncertain. The CDR3 has 14 amino acids. Trimming cost V 6 bases and J 7 bases, with 16 bases left between them. The germline CDR1 and CDR2 sequences are KGHSH and LQKENI. The CDR3 here is CASSERTVGQPQHF. The CDR3 DNA reads TGTGCCAGCTCGGAACGGACGGTGGGGCAGCCCCAGCATTTT.

Many counts were recorded for this clonotype. The rearrangement joins TRBV6-1 to TRBJ1-2, with no clear D. V was clipped by 1 base and J by 5 bases, with 17 bases between them. Germline assignment: CDR1 MNHNS and CDR2 SASEGT. The CDR3 spans 16 residues. CDR3 bases: TGTGCCAGCAGTGAAGTTGTCATGACACGTAAATATGGCTACACCTTC. Its protein is CASSEVVMTRKYGYTF.

Ten or more counts support this clonotype. This chain connects TRBV6-1 to TRBJ1-2, with 7 bases fitting TRBD1. This CDR3 has 16 amino acids. The trim removed 5 bases at V and 4 bases at J, leaving 13 bases unmatched. The V gene's germline CDR1 is MNHNS and CDR2 SASEGT. CDR3 sequence reads: CASSLHLGQGGYGYTF. CDR3 DNA sequence: TGTGCCAGCAGTCTCCACCTGGGGCAGGGGGGCTATGGCTACACCTTC.

In this sample, this clonotype turned up many times. The chain carries TRBV15 and TRBJ2-7; D is perhaps TRBD1 (6 bases). V lost 1 base and J lost 5, with 15 bases in between. The CDR3 spans 15 residues. From germline, CDR1 is LNHNV and CDR2 YYDKDF (reference sequence). The CDR3 nucleotides are TGTGCCACCAGCAGAGTGGGGCCGTACAGGGACGAGCAGTACTTC. This gives the protein CATSRVGPYRDEQYF.

The gene calls are TRBV11-2 and TRBJ1-1; unclear D gene. In germline, CDR1 is SGHAT, CDR2 FQNNGV. Trimming removed 4 bases at V and 5 bases at J, with 11 bases between. The CDR3 is 13 residues long. CDR3 residues: CASSSSIRTEAFF. The CDR3 DNA follows: TGTGCCAGCAGCTCGAGCATCCGGACTGAAGCTTTCTTT.

The chain couples TRBV9 to TRBJ2-2, with a possible D match to TRBD1 (5 bases). The CDR3 length is 15 residues. The V gene lost 4 bases and the J gene lost 5 bases, with 15 bases spanning the gap. Germline V gene lookup returns CDR1 SGDLS and CDR2 YYNGEE. The CDR3 DNA reads as TGTGCCAGCAGCCCCCCCAAGGGGATGACCGGGGAGCTGTTTTTT. The encoded protein is CASSPPKGMTGELFF. The entire variable domain, with the rest obtained from reference TRBV9 and TRBJ2-2, is as follows: DSGVTQTPKHLITATGQRVTLRCSPRSGDLSVYWYQQSLDQGLQFLIQYYNGEERAKGNILERFSAQQFPDLHSELNLSSLELGDSALYFCASSPPKGMTGELFFGEGSRLTVL.

In this sample, this clonotype turned up many times. The chain links TRBV6-1 to TRBJ2-5; a weak D match, TRBD1 (6 bases). CDR3 length: 12 residues. Germline V gives CDR1 MNHNS, CDR2 SASEGT. Deletions cut 6 bases from V and 5 bases from J, with 10 bases between. The CDR3 DNA follows: TGTGCCAGCAGAACTAGGGGGGAGACCCAGTACTTC. Protein sequence: CASRTRGETQYF.

This clonotype was seen at least ten times. The V call is TRBV20-1, the J call TRBJ2-2; 8 nucleotides line up with TRBD1. Trimming at V came to 2 bases and at J to 3 bases, leaving 2 bases not matched to a gene. The germline V gene has CDR1 DFQATT and CDR2 SNEGSKA (reference sequence). This CDR3 is 14 amino acids long. The CDR3 protein is CSARKDRDTGELFF. The CDR3 coding sequence is TGCAGTGCTAGAAAGGACAGGGACACCGGGGAGCTGTTTTTT.

This clonotype was seen many times. The rearrangement links TRBV5-1 to TRBJ1-2, with a tentative D call TRBD1 (5 bases). The CDR3 has 14 amino acids. Germline values: CDR1 SGHRS, CDR2 YFSETQ. V lost 0 bases and J 3 bases, leaving 9 bases between the germline ends. The CDR3 protein is CASSLAGTDYGYTF. DNA for the CDR3: TGCGCCAGCAGCTTGGCTGGGACTGACTATGGCTACACCTTC.

This clonotype was counted at least ten times. The chain combines TRBV20-1 with TRBJ1-3; D is unresolved. Trimming pared 6 bases from V and 1 base from J, leaving 10 bases between. This CDR3 region has 13 residues. Germline assignment: CDR1 DFQATT and CDR2 SNEGSKA (reference sequence). CDR3 in DNA: TGCAGTGCGGAAACCGGGTCTGGAAACACCATATATTTT. Translation: CSAETGSGNTIYF.

This chain connects TRBV3-1 to TRBJ1-3; D might be TRBD1 (5 bases). CDR3 size: 14 residues. Trimming took 0 bases from V and 8 from J, leaving 11 bases between them. Looked up from germline, CDR1 is LGHDT and CDR2 is YNNKEL (reference sequence). The CDR3 nucleotides are TGTGCCAGCAGCCAAGAGGCAGGGCTGCACACCATATATTTT. It codes for CASSQEAGLHTIYF.

V usage is TRBV15 and J usage is TRBJ1-6; 8 bases map to TRBD1. Germline V CDR1 and CDR2: LNHNV, YYDKDF (reference sequence). J was trimmed by 5 bases and V by 5 bases; bases with no gene match: 8. The CDR3 runs to 16 residues. The CDR3: CATSARDRLNNSPLHF. CDR3 in DNA: TGTGCCACCAGCGCCCGGGACAGGCTAAATAATTCACCCCTCCACTTT.